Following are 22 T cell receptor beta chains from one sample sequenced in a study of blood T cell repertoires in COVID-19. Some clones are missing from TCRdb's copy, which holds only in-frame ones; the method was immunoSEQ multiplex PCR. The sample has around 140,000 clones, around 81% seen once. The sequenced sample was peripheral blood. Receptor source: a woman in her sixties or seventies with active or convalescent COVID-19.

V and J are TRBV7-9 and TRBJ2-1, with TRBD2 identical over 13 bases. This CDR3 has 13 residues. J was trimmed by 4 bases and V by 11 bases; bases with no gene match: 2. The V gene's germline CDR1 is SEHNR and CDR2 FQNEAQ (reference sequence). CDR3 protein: CAGGLAGYNEQFF. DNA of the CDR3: TGTGCCGGGGGACTAGCGGGGTACAATGAGCAGTTCTTC.

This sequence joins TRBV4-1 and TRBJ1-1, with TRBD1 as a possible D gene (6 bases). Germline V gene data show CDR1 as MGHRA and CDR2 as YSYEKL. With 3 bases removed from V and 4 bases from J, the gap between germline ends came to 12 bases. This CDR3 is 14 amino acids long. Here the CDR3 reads CASSQGAGSTEAFF. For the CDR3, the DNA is TGCGCCAGCAGCCAGGGGGCTGGAAGCACTGAAGCTTTCTTT.

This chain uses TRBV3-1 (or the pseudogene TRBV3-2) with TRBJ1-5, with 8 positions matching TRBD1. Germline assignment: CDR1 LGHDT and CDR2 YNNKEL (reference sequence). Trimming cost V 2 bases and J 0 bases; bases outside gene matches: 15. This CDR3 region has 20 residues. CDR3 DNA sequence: TGTGCCAGCAGCCAAAAGACAGGGGTCTTACCTCTACATAGCAATCAGCCCCAGCATTTT. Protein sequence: CASSQKTGVLPLHSNQPQHF.

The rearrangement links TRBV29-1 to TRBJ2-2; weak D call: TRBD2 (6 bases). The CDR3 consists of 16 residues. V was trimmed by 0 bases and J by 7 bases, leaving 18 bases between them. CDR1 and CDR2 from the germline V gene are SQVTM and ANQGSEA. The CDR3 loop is CSVEDPREEENGELFF. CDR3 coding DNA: TGCAGCGTTGAAGATCCCAGGGAGGAGGAAAACGGGGAGCTGTTTTTT.

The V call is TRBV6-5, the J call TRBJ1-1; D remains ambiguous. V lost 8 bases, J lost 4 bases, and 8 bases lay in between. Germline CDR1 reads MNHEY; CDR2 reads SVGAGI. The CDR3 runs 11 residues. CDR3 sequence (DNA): TGTGCCAGCCAGACGGGCACTGAAGCTTTCTTT. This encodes CASQTGTEAFF.

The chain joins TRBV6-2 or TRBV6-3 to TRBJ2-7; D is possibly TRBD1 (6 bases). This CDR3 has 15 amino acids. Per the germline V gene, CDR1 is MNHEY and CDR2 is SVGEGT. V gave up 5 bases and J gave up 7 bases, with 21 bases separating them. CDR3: CASSTQRRQAGEQYF. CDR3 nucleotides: TGTGCCAGCAGTACGCAGAGACGACAGGCTGGGGAGCAGTACTTC.

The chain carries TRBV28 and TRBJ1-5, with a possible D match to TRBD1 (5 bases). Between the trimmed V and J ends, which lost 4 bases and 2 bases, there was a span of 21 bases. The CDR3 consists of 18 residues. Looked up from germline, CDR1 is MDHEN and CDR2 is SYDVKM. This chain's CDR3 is CASSSLGRVGDGNQPQHF. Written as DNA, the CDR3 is TGTGCCAGCAGTTCTCTGGGCAGGGTCGGAGACGGCAATCAGCCCCAGCATTTT.

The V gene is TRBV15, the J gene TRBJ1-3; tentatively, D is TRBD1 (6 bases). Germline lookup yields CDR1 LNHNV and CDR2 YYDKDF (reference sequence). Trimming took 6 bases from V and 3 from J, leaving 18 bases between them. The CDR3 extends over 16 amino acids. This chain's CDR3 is CATSRQDRAGGNTIYF. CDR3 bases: TGTGCCACCAGTAGACAGGACAGAGCCGGTGGAAACACCATATATTTT.

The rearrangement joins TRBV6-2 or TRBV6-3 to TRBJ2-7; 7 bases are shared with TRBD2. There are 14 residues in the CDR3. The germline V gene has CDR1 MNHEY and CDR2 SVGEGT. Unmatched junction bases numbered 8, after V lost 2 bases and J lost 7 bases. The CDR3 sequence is CASSYRTGLGEQYF. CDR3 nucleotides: TGTGCCAGCAGTTACCGGACCGGACTAGGGGAGCAGTACTTC.

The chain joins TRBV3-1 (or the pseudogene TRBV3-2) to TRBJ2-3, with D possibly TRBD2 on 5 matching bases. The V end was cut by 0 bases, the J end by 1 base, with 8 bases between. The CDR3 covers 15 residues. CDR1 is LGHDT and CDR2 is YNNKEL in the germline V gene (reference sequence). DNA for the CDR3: TGTGCCAGCAGCCAAGATGGGAGACGCACAGATACGCAGTATTTT. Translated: CASSQDGRRTDTQYF.

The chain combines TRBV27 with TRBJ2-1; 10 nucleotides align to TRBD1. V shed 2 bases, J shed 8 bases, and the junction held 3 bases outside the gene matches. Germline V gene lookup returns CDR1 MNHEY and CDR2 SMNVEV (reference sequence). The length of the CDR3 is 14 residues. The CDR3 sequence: CASSLPGTGDEQFF. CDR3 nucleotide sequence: TGTGCCAGCAGTTTACCGGGGACAGGGGATGAGCAGTTCTTC.

DNA for the CDR3: TGTGCCAGCAGCGCACTACTAGCGCACCAAGAGACCCAGTACTTC. Translated: CASSALLAHQETQYF. The V call is TRBV11-2, the J call TRBJ2-5, with 7 bases lining up with TRBD2. CDR1 is SGHAT and CDR2 is FQNNGV in the germline V gene. CDR3 size: 15 residues. With 5 bases clipped from V and 0 bases from J, the junction kept 6 bases outside the gene matches.

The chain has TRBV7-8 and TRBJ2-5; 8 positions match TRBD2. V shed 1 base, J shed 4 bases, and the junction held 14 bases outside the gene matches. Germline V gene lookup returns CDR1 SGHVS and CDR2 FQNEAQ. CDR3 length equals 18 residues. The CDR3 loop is CASSLGASGSSSGETQYF. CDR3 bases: TGTGCCAGCAGCTTAGGTGCTAGCGGGTCCTCGTCTGGAGAGACCCAGTACTTC.

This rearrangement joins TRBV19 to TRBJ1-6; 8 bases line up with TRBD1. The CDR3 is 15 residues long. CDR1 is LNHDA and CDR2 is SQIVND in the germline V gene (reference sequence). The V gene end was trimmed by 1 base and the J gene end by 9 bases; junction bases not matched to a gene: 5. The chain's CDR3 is CASSIAGQGASPLHF. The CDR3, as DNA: TGTGCCAGTAGTATAGCAGGACAGGGTGCTTCACCCCTCCACTTT.

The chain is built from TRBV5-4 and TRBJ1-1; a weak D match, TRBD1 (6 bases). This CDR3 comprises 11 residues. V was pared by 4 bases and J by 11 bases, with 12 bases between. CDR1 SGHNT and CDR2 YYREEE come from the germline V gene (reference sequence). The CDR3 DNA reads TGTGCCAGCAGCATTAACAGGGAGGCTTTCTTT. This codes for CASSINREAFF. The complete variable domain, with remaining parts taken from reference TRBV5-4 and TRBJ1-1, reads ETGVTQSPTHLIKTRGQQVTLRCSSQSGHNTVSWYQQALGQGPQFIFQYYREEENGRGNFPPRFSGLQFPNYSSELNVNALELDDSALYLCASSINREAFFGQGTRLTVV.

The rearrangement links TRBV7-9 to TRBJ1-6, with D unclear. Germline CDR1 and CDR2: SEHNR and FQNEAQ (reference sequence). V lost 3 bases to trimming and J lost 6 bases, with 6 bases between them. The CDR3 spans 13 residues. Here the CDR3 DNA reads TGTGCCAGCAGCTTCGAAGCTAATTCACCCCTCCACTTT. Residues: CASSFEANSPLHF.

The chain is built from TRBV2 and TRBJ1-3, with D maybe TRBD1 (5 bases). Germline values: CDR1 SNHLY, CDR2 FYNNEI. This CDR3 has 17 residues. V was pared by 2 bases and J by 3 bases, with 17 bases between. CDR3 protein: CASSERRRGGYGNTIYF. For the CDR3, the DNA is TGTGCCAGCAGTGAAAGGCGTAGGGGCGGTTATGGAAACACCATATATTTT.

CDR3 sequence reads: CASSETDLTGEAFF. CDR3 sequence (DNA): TGTGCCAGCAGTGAAACCGACCTGACAGGGGAAGCTTTCTTT. The chain combines TRBV2 with TRBJ1-1; 7 bases fit TRBD1. V lost 2 bases, J lost 8 bases, and 8 bases stayed unmatched. The CDR3 consists of 14 residues. CDR1 and CDR2 from the germline V gene are SNHLY and FYNNEI. Full variable domain (missing parts from reference TRBV2 and TRBJ1-1): EPEVTQTPSHQVTQMGQEVILRCVPISNHLYFYWYRQILGQKVEFLVSFYNNEISEKSEIFDDQFSVERPDGSNFTLKIRSTKLEDSAMYFCASSETDLTGEAFFGQGTRLTVV.

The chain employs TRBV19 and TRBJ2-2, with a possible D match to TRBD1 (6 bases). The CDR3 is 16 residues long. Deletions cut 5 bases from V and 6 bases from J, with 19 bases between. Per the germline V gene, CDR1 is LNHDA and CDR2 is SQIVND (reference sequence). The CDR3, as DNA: TGTGCCAGTAGTTTATCAGGGGCCCTTTGGGCCGGGGAGCTGTTTTTT. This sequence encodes CASSLSGALWAGELFF.

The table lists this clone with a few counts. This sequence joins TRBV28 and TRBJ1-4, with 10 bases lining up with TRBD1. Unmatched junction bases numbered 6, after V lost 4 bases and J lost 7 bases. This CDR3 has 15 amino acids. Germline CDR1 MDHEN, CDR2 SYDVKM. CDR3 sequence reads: CASSSPTGGLEKLFF. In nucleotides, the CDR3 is TGTGCCAGCAGTTCTCCGACAGGGGGCCTTGAAAAACTGTTTTTT.

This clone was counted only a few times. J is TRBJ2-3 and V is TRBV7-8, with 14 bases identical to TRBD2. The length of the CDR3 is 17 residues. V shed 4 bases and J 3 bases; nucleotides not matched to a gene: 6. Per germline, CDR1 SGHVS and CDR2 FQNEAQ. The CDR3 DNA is TGTGCCAGCAGCTCGACTAGCGGGGGGGCCGGAACAGATACGCAGTATTTT. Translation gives CASSSTSGGAGTDTQYF.

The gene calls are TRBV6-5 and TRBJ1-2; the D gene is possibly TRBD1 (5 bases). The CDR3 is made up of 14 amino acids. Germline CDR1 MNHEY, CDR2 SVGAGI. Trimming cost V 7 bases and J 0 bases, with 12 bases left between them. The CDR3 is CASTKGRANYGYTF. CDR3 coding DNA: TGTGCCAGCACTAAGGGCAGGGCTAACTATGGCTACACCTTC.